The clone carrying this T cell receptor (beta chain) was seen at least ten times. This CDR3 spans 14 amino acids. The ends were cut back, 3 bases at V and 2 bases at J, with 10 bases in the middle. MiXCR was run by TCRdb on the 5' RACE reads, yielding one entry per CDR3 protein. Of approximately 34,000 distinct CDR3 sequences detected, around 8% appear once; the ten largest clones hold roughly 12%. This specimen belongs to a study of early T cells in non-severe SARS-CoV-2 infection. The clonotype originates from an adult who was a healthcare worker with PCR-confirmed SARS-CoV-2 infection or an uninfected control (not recorded which). The chain carries TRBV12-3 or TRBV12-4 and TRBJ1-1; D ambiguous. Sample: whole blood, taken at baseline. For the CDR3, the DNA is TGTGCCAGCAGTTTTTTTCCCGTCAACACTGAAGCTTTCTTT. Translated: CASSFFPVNTEAFF.